This passage covers 29 T cell receptor beta chains from one sample sequenced in a study of cytomegalovirus exposure and HLA in healthy donors. Only in-frame clones appear in the TCRdb table, and some are missing; sequencing was by immunoSEQ multiplex PCR. Among some 250,000 clones listed, 80% to 95% were seen once. The sequenced material came from PBMCs. These receptors came from a woman in her twenties or thirties in good health and CMV-seronegative.

V usage is TRBV29-1 and J usage is TRBJ2-1, with D possibly TRBD1 on 5 matching bases. V was pared by 6 bases and J by 7 bases, with 10 bases between. The CDR3 is 11 amino acids. CDR1 SQVTM and CDR2 ANQGSEA come from the germline V gene. CDR3 loop: CSVAGLNEQFF. Written as DNA, the CDR3 is TGCAGCGTCGCAGGGTTAAATGAGCAGTTCTTC.

The genes are TRBV15 and TRBJ2-1; no clear D gene. Trimming cost V 3 bases and J 7 bases, with 13 bases left between them. The CDR3 totals 14 residues. CDR1 and CDR2 from the germline V gene are LNHNV and YYDKDF (reference sequence). As DNA, the CDR3 is TGTGCCACCAGCAGCCTGAAGGAGACGAATGAGCAGTTCTTC. This translates into CATSSLKETNEQFF.

The gene calls are TRBV9 and TRBJ2-7; D possibly corresponds to TRBD2 (6 bases). The CDR3 contains 15 residues. The germline V gene has CDR1 SGDLS and CDR2 YYNGEE. Between the trimmed V and J ends, which lost 0 bases and 0 bases, there was a span of 10 bases. The CDR3 DNA is TGTGCCAGCAGCGTAGAGGCGGGGTACTCCTACGAGCAGTACTTC. Protein product: CASSVEAGYSYEQYF.

This sequence joins TRBV7-3 and TRBJ1-3; no clear D gene. Germline CDR1 is SGHTA and CDR2 is FQGTGA. The CDR3 has 13 amino acids. The CDR3 reads CIRPIYSGNTIYF. For the CDR3, the DNA is TGTATTAGGCCAATTTACTCTGGAAACACCATATATTTT. Using reference TRBV7-3 and TRBJ1-3 for the parts outside the CDR3, the full variable domain is GAGVSQTPSNKVTEKGKYVELRCDPISGHTALYWYRQSLGQGPEFLIYFQGTGAADDSGLPNDRFFAVRPEGSVSTLKIQRTERGDSAVYLCIRPIYSGNTIYFGEGSWLTVV.

This rearrangement joins TRBV5-1 to TRBJ2-1; 13 nucleotides match TRBD2. Germline loops: CDR1 SGHRS, CDR2 YFSETQ. This CDR3 has 15 amino acids. V lost 4 bases to trimming and J lost 4 bases; unmatched junction nucleotides: 2. For the CDR3, the DNA is TGCGCCAGCAGCGGACTAGCGGGAGCTTACAATGAGCAGTTCTTC. Its protein product is CASSGLAGAYNEQFF.

V and J are TRBV2 and TRBJ1-5, with a possible D match to TRBD1 (5 bases). CDR1 and CDR2 from the germline V gene are SNHLY and FYNNEI. The CDR3 loop spans 15 amino acids. V dropped 1 base and J dropped 2 bases, with 9 bases sitting between them. This chain's CDR3 is CASSEGGGGNQPQHF. CDR3 nucleotide sequence: TGTGCCAGCAGTGAAGGCGGGGGTGGCAATCAGCCCCAGCATTTT.

This chain joins TRBV18 and TRBJ2-7; no clear D. The CDR3 extends over 17 amino acids. The germline V gene encodes CDR1 KGHSH and CDR2 LQKENI. Trimming pared 4 bases from V and 3 bases from J, leaving 22 bases between. CDR3 nucleotides: TGTGCCAGCTCACTACGCGCGATGACAAGGGCCTACTACGAGCAGTACTTC. Translating it yields CASSLRAMTRAYYEQYF. The full variable domain, completed using reference TRBV18 and TRBJ2-7, is NAGVMQNPRHLVRRRGQEARLRCSPMKGHSHVYWYRQLPEEGLKFMVYLQKENIIDESGMPKERFSAEFPKEGPSILRIQQVVRGDSAAYFCASSLRAMTRAYYEQYFGPGTRLTVT.

V usage is TRBV2 and J usage is TRBJ2-3; D uncertain. Trimming shortened V by 8 bases and J by 2 bases, and 8 bases separated the two germline ends. The CDR3 consists of 12 residues. CDR1 is SNHLY and CDR2 is FYNNEI in the germline V gene. Written as DNA, the CDR3 is TGTGCCAGCGCGGTAATCACAGATACGCAGTATTTT. Translated: CASAVITDTQYF.

The rearrangement uses TRBV19 and TRBJ2-1; 8 positions match TRBD2. V lost 5 bases to trimming and J lost 9 bases; unmatched junction nucleotides: 6. The CDR3 totals 13 residues. Germline V gene sequence: CDR1 LNHDA, CDR2 SQIVND (reference sequence). DNA of the CDR3: TGTGCCAGTAGTGCCGTTAGCGGGGCTGAGCAGTTCTTC. It codes for CASSAVSGAEQFF.

The chain couples TRBV27 to TRBJ2-7; possibly TRBD1 for D (5 bases). This CDR3 spans 13 amino acids. Germline V gene data show CDR1 as MNHEY and CDR2 as SMNVEV (reference sequence). Trimming shortened V by 6 bases and J by 3 bases, and 12 bases separated the two germline ends. As DNA, the CDR3 is TGTGCCAGCAGGCTCACAGGAAACTACGAGCAGTACTTC. It codes for CASRLTGNYEQYF.

The chain has TRBV6-1 and TRBJ1-1; TRBD1 agrees at 7 bases. Trimming cost V 4 bases and J 3 bases; bases outside gene matches: 2. This CDR3 is 13 amino acids long. The germline V gene has CDR1 MNHNS and CDR2 SASEGT. CDR3 region: CASSGQGHTEAFF. The CDR3 DNA reads as TGTGCCAGCAGTGGACAGGGCCACACTGAAGCTTTCTTT.

The rearrangement joins TRBV27 to TRBJ2-1; D remains unclear. This CDR3 is built from 15 residues. CDR1 and CDR2 (germline): MNHEY, SMNVEV (reference sequence). The ends were cut back, 4 bases at V and 0 bases at J, with 10 bases in the middle. CDR3 loop: CASSYAASSYNEQFF. The CDR3 nucleotides read TGTGCCAGCAGTTACGCCGCTAGCTCCTACAATGAGCAGTTCTTC.

The CDR3 reads CASSTGTSGREQFF. The CDR3 nucleotides read TGTGCCAGCAGTACCGGGACTAGCGGGAGGGAGCAGTTCTTC. The chain uses TRBV6-5 and TRBJ2-1, with TRBD2 matching 15 bases. This CDR3 is 14 amino acids long. V dropped 5 bases and J dropped 10; count of bases not matched to a gene: 3. Germline V gene data show CDR1 as MNHEY and CDR2 as SVGAGI.

This clone occurred once. The chain carries TRBV10-2 and TRBJ2-7; D ambiguous. The germline V and J ends were trimmed by 6 bases and 0 bases, with 9 bases remaining between them. The germline V gene has CDR1 WSHSY and CDR2 SAAADI. This CDR3 region has 13 residues. The CDR3 spells CASRKADSYEQYF. The CDR3, as DNA: TGCGCCAGCAGGAAGGCGGACTCCTACGAGCAGTACTTC.

CDR3 region: CASSQIPRTSGSTGELFF. In nucleotides, the CDR3 is TGTGCCAGCAGCCAAATCCCCCGGACTAGCGGGAGTACCGGGGAGCTGTTTTTT. The chain uses TRBV7-6 and TRBJ2-2; TRBD2 matches at 13 bases. Germline CDR1 is SGHVS and CDR2 is FNYEAQ. The CDR3 has 18 residues. With 5 bases clipped from V and 5 bases from J, the junction kept 11 bases outside the gene matches.

CDR3 nucleotide sequence: TGTGCCACCAGCAGAGATCGAACCGGGAGTTACAATGAGCAGTTCTTC. This gives the protein CATSRDRTGSYNEQFF. J is TRBJ2-1 and V is TRBV15; possibly TRBD2 for D (6 bases). Per the germline V gene, CDR1 is LNHNV and CDR2 is YYDKDF (reference sequence). V was cut by 0 bases and J by 4 bases, with 13 bases left in between. The length of the CDR3 is 16 residues.

This clone was observed once. The chain has TRBV2 and TRBJ2-1; the match to TRBD2 covers 10 bases. V shed 8 bases, J shed 6 bases, and the junction held 7 bases outside the gene matches. CDR1 and CDR2 from the germline V gene are SNHLY and FYNNEI. The CDR3 has 14 residues. The CDR3 spells CASYTTSGFNEQFF. CDR3 sequence (DNA): TGTGCCAGCTACACGACTAGCGGGTTCAATGAGCAGTTCTTC.

V usage is TRBV6-5 and J usage is TRBJ2-3; tentatively, D is TRBD2 (5 bases). Germline CDR1 and CDR2: MNHEY and SVGAGI. Trimming took 5 bases from V and 4 from J, leaving 10 bases between them. The CDR3 sequence is 13 residues long. CDR3 residues: CASSQDWADTQYF. DNA for the CDR3: TGTGCCAGCAGTCAGGACTGGGCAGATACGCAGTATTTT.

The chain employs TRBV15 and TRBJ2-4, with TRBD1 matching 12 bases. In germline, CDR1 is LNHNV, CDR2 YYDKDF (reference sequence). The CDR3 is 19 residues long. Trimming removed 0 bases from V and 6 bases from J; junction bases left unmatched: 12. The DNA for the CDR3 is TGTGCCACCAGCAGAGACCGCGGGACAGGGGGCTGGGGTGGAAACATTCAGTACTTC. It encodes CATSRDRGTGGWGGNIQYF.

The CDR3 loop is CASSQGLAGGYDEQYF. For the CDR3, the DNA is TGTGCCAGCAGTCAGGGACTAGCGGGAGGGTATGACGAGCAGTACTTC. The rearrangement uses TRBV28 and TRBJ2-7; 16 bases align to TRBD2. V shed 5 bases and J 5 bases; nucleotides not matched to a gene: 6. The germline V gene encodes CDR1 MDHEN and CDR2 SYDVKM. The CDR3 consists of 16 residues.

This rearrangement joins TRBV4-2 to TRBJ2-3, with D possibly being TRBD2 (6 bases). The CDR3 loop spans 17 amino acids. Trimming cost V 4 bases and J 3 bases, with 20 bases left between them. Germline V gene sequence: CDR1 LGHNA, CDR2 YNFKEQ. The CDR3 nucleotides are TGTGCCAGCAGCCCAAGGGCGCGGGAATTGCAGACAGATACGCAGTATTTT. This codes for CASSPRARELQTDTQYF.

The V and J genes are TRBV11-3 and TRBJ2-2; TRBD2 matches at 12 bases. Germline values: CDR1 SGHNT, CDR2 YENEEA. This CDR3 has 16 amino acids. Trimming removed 5 bases from V and 4 bases from J; junction bases left unmatched: 5. The CDR3 loop is CASSRLAGEPTGELFF. The CDR3 bases are TGTGCCAGCAGCCGACTAGCGGGAGAGCCCACCGGGGAGCTGTTTTTT. Variable domain in full (rest from reference TRBV11-3 and TRBJ2-2): EAGVVQSPRYKIIEKKQPVAFWCNPISGHNTLYWYLQNLGQGPELLIRYENEEAVDDSQLPKDRFSAERLKGVDSTLKIQPAELGDSAVYLCASSRLAGEPTGELFFGEGSRLTVL.

V gene TRBV7-6 combines with J gene TRBJ1-5, with 10 bases fitting TRBD1. CDR1 is SGHVS, CDR2 FNYEAQ, per germline. The junction had 5 bases not matched to a gene; V was cut back by 1 base and J by 5 bases. The CDR3 is 16 residues long. For the CDR3, the DNA is TGTGCCAGCAGCTTAGATATCGGGACAGGGGATCAGCCCCAGCATTTT. Translation: CASSLDIGTGDQPQHF.

The chain links TRBV13 to TRBJ1-1; 8 bases match TRBD1. Germline lookup yields CDR1 PRHDT and CDR2 FYEKMQ (reference sequence). Losses at the gene ends were 5 bases for V and 1 base for J; bases not matched to a gene: 9. This CDR3 has 16 residues. The CDR3, as DNA: TGTGCCAGCAGCCACATTGAGGACAGGGCGAACACTGAAGCTTTCTTT. Its translation: CASSHIEDRANTEAFF.

This chain links TRBV27 with TRBJ2-1, with unresolved D. The CDR3 covers 16 residues. The germline V gene has CDR1 MNHEY and CDR2 SMNVEV (reference sequence). Trimming pared 5 bases from V and 0 bases from J, leaving 14 bases between. CDR3 loop: CASSPSPQSSYNEQFF. The DNA for the CDR3 is TGTGCCAGCAGTCCCAGCCCTCAGAGCTCCTACAATGAGCAGTTCTTC.

This chain uses TRBV10-3 with TRBJ2-7, with 7 bases lining up with TRBD2. After removal of 8 bases from V and 7 bases from J, the junction contained 11 bases not matched to a gene. Looked up from germline, CDR1 is ENHRY and CDR2 is SYGVKD. This CDR3 contains 13 residues. CDR3 nucleotides: TGTGCCATCGCAGGGAGCGGGGCCGGGGAGCAGTACTTC. It translates to CAIAGSGAGEQYF.

A note on this clone: The same CDR3 arises from other DNA sequences in this sample as well. V and J are TRBV6-5 and TRBJ2-7, with 11 bases that match TRBD1. Germline V gives CDR1 MNHEY, CDR2 SVGAGI. The length of the CDR3 is 15 residues. J gave up 2 bases and V 6 bases, and 6 bases lay outside the gene matches. The CDR3 bases are TGTGCCAGCAGCCCCCCGGGACAGGGGGCCTACGAGCAGTACTTC. Translating gives CASSPPGQGAYEQYF.

The CDR3, as DNA: TGTGCCAGCAGCTTAGTACCGGTTTGGATCTACGAGCAGTACTTC. Translating gives CASSLVPVWIYEQYF. The rearrangement uses TRBV7-2 and TRBJ2-7; D is undetermined. The CDR3 sequence is 15 residues long. Germline V gene lookup returns CDR1 SGHTA and CDR2 FQGNSA. V lost 1 base and J 3 bases, leaving 13 bases between the germline ends. Supplemented by reference TRBV7-2 and TRBJ2-7, the full variable domain reads GAGVSQSPSNKVTEKGKDVELRCDPISGHTALYWYRQSLGQGLEFLIYFQGNSAPDKSGLPSDRFSAERTGGSVSTLTIQRTQQEDSAVYLCASSLVPVWIYEQYFGPGTRLTVT.

The chain couples TRBV11-3 to TRBJ2-3; 7 bases align to TRBD2. Germline values: CDR1 SGHNT, CDR2 YENEEA. V was clipped by 5 bases and J by 0 bases; unmatched bases: 8. The CDR3 is 16 residues long. This CDR3 reads CASSPRTSPSTDTQYF. CDR3 sequence (DNA): TGTGCCAGCAGCCCCCGGACTAGTCCTAGCACAGATACGCAGTATTTT.